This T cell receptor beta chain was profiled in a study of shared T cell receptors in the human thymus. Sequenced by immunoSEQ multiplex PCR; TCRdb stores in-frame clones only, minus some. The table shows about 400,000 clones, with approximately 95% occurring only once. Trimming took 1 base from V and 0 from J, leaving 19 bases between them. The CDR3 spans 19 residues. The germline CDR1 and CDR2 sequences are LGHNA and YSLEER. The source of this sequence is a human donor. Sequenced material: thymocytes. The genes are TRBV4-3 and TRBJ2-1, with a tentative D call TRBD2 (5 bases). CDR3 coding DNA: TGCGCCAGCAGCCAAGGTGTGTACGGGATCGGAAGCTCCTACAATGAGCAGTTCTTC. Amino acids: CASSQGVYGIGSSYNEQFF.